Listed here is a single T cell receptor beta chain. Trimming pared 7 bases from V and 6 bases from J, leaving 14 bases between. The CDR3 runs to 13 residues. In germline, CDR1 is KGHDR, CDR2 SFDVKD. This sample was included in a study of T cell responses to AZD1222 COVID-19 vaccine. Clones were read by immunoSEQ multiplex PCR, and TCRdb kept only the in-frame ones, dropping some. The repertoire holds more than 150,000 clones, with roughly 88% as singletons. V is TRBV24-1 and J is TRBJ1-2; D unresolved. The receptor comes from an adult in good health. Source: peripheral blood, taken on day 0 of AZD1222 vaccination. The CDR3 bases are TGTGCCACCAGCAGCTTCGGGTTGCATGGCTACACCTTC. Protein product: CATSSFGLHGYTF.